The 25 T cell receptor beta chains given below trace back to one sample, sequenced in a study of ipilimumab plus nivolumab after autologous stem cell transplantation. Sequenced by immunoSEQ multiplex PCR; TCRdb stores in-frame clones only, minus some. The sample has tens of thousands of clones; over 65% are singletons. Sequenced here: PBMCs, sampled in a trial of ipilimumab plus nivolumab as post-transplant consolidation. These receptors were obtained from a male donor with diffuse large B-cell lymphoma.

This clone was seen a handful of times. The chain carries TRBV11-3 and TRBJ2-5, with 7 nucleotides matching TRBD1. The CDR3 totals 15 residues. Germline CDR1 and CDR2: SGHNT and YENEEA. V shed 5 bases, J shed 3 bases, and the junction held 9 bases outside the gene matches. CDR3 sequence reads: CASSPGDREEETQYF. The CDR3 DNA reads TGTGCCAGCAGCCCCGGCGACAGGGAAGAAGAGACCCAGTACTTC.

This chain connects TRBV19 to TRBJ1-5; D unclear. This CDR3 is 15 amino acids long. Germline assignment: CDR1 LNHDA and CDR2 SQIVND (reference sequence). Trimming took 3 bases from V and 0 from J, leaving 9 bases between them. The CDR3 loop is CASSIRTVSNQPQHF. CDR3 nucleotides: TGTGCCAGTAGTATCAGAACGGTTAGCAATCAGCCCCAGCATTTT.

This clone was seen only once. The rearrangement uses TRBV19 and TRBJ1-2, with a tentative D call TRBD1 (5 bases). Trimming pared 1 base from V and 3 bases from J, leaving 18 bases between. Germline V lookup: CDR1 LNHDA, CDR2 SQIVND (reference sequence). This CDR3 is 17 amino acids long. This chain's CDR3 is CASSIAAGYRLYYGYTF. The CDR3, as DNA: TGTGCCAGTAGTATAGCGGCAGGGTATAGGCTATACTATGGCTACACCTTC.

V gene TRBV5-1 combines with J gene TRBJ1-2; D is undetermined. The CDR3 sequence is 17 residues long. Germline CDR1 SGHRS, CDR2 YFSETQ. The V end was cut by 0 bases, the J end by 5 bases, with 20 bases between. The CDR3 region is CASSLAGGLRTSYGYTF. The CDR3 region has the DNA TGCGCCAGCAGCTTGGCCGGAGGGTTGAGGACGTCTTATGGCTACACCTTC.

The CDR3 region is CASSIGITGELFF. CDR3 DNA: TGTGCCAGCAGTATCGGGATCACCGGGGAGCTGTTTTTT. The rearrangement uses TRBV9 and TRBJ2-2; D is perhaps TRBD2 (5 bases). With 5 bases removed from V and 4 bases from J, the gap between germline ends came to 9 bases. The CDR3 spans 13 residues. Germline CDR1 is SGDLS and CDR2 is YYNGEE.

The V and J genes are TRBV9 and TRBJ2-1; TRBD2 might be the D (8 bases). The CDR3 runs to 16 residues. Germline lookup yields CDR1 SGDLS and CDR2 YYNGEE. Trimming shortened V by 1 base and J by 9 bases, and 20 bases separated the two germline ends. The CDR3 reads CASSVQGGLGPGEQFF. The CDR3 coding sequence is TGTGCCAGCAGCGTACAGGGGGGACTAGGGCCTGGTGAGCAGTTCTTC.

The chain joins TRBV29-1 to TRBJ1-2; TRBD1 aligns across 10 bases. The J segment lost 4 bases and the V segment lost 6 bases, leaving 8 bases of the junction unmatched. Per germline, CDR1 SQVTM and CDR2 ANQGSEA. This CDR3 has 14 amino acids. The CDR3 here is CSVDPTGGGYGYTF. The CDR3 DNA follows: TGCAGCGTCGATCCGACAGGGGGCGGCTATGGCTACACCTTC. The complete variable domain, with remaining parts taken from reference TRBV29-1 and TRBJ1-2, reads SAVISQKPSRDICQRGTSLTIQCQVDSQVTMMFWYRQQPGQSLTLIATANQGSEATYESGFVIDKFPISRPNLTFSTLTVSNMSPEDSSIYLCSVDPTGGGYGYTFGSGTRLTVV.

This clone has more than one count but fewer than ten. CDR3 nucleotides: TGTGCCTGGAGTCGCCTGGGAACCGGGGCCAACGTCCTGACTTTC. Its translation is CAWSRLGTGANVLTF. The chain couples TRBV30 to TRBJ2-6; D gene uncertain. The CDR3 sequence is 15 residues long. V lost 2 bases to trimming and J lost 4 bases, with 12 bases between them. Germline CDR1 GTSNPN, CDR2 SVGIG (reference sequence).

The gene calls are TRBV28 and TRBJ2-7; D is undetermined. Germline V lookup: CDR1 MDHEN, CDR2 SYDVKM. This CDR3 has 13 residues. The V end lost 3 bases, the J end lost 7 bases, and 13 bases lay between the germline ends. In nucleotides, the CDR3 is TGTGCCAGCAGTTTTAACGCAGTTCCTGAGCAGTACTTC. As protein: CASSFNAVPEQYF.

A few counts support this clone. Within the sample, other DNA sequences also encode this same CDR3. The CDR3 loop reads CASSSSGGALTGELFF. The CDR3 bases are TGCGCCAGCAGCTCTAGCGGGGGGGCCCTCACCGGGGAGCTGTTTTTT. The chain carries TRBV5-1 and TRBJ2-2; 12 bases map to TRBD2. The CDR3 covers 16 residues. The junction had 4 bases not matched to a gene; V was cut back by 3 bases and J by 4 bases. CDR1 SGHRS and CDR2 YFSETQ come from the germline V gene.

V gene TRBV5-4 combines with J gene TRBJ2-3, with a possible D match to TRBD2 (5 bases). CDR1 is SGHNT, CDR2 YYREEE, per germline (reference sequence). V was shortened by 1 base and J by 6 bases, with 18 bases between the two germline ends. The CDR3 is made up of 16 amino acids. CDR3 amino acids: CASSLWLGGVGDTQYF. The CDR3 DNA reads TGTGCCAGCAGCTTGTGGCTAGGAGGTGTGGGGGATACGCAGTATTTT.

The chain combines TRBV14 with TRBJ2-1, with TRBD2 identical over 11 bases. The V gene's germline CDR1 is SGHDN and CDR2 FVKESK. The CDR3 covers 16 residues. Trimming cost V 3 bases and J 3 bases; bases outside gene matches: 4. The CDR3 DNA reads as TGTGCCAGCAGCCACTTGACTAGCGGGAACTACAATGAGCAGTTCTTC. Translating gives CASSHLTSGNYNEQFF.

The chain uses TRBV5-1 and TRBJ2-5; D is possibly TRBD1 (6 bases). The end of the DNA aligns better with TRBJ2-7, so the J call may be wrong. The CDR3 consists of 12 residues. Germline CDR1 reads SGHRS; CDR2 reads YFSETQ. Written as DNA, the CDR3 is TGCGCCAGCAGGCACACAGGGAACGAGCAGTACTTC. Translated: CASRHTGNEQYF.

As to this clone: The junction differs from germline at one of its ends, possibly a read error. This sequence joins TRBV7-9 and TRBJ2-1, with D possibly TRBD2 on 7 matching bases. The CDR3 has 16 residues. Per the germline V gene, CDR1 is SEHNR and CDR2 is FQNEAQ (reference sequence). As DNA, the CDR3 is TGTGCCAGCAGCCCCCGGGGGGCGGGAGTTTACAGTGAGCAGTTCTTC. It yields the protein CASSPRGAGVYSEQFF.

The V and J genes are TRBV11-2 and TRBJ1-1, with unresolved D. Trimming took 0 bases from V and 8 from J, leaving 13 bases between them. Germline assignment: CDR1 SGHAT and CDR2 FQNNGV. This CDR3 comprises 14 residues. In DNA form, the CDR3 reads TGTGCCAGCAGCTTAGATCCTGGGATCCCAGAAGCTTTCTTT. It translates to CASSLDPGIPEAFF.

With regard to this clone: Within the sample, other DNA sequences also encode this same CDR3. This sequence joins TRBV7-9 and TRBJ1-2, with a possible D match to TRBD1 (5 bases). Trimming cost V 5 bases and J 0 bases, with 16 bases left between them. The CDR3 sequence is 16 residues long. The germline gives CDR1 SEHNR, CDR2 FQNEAQ (reference sequence). CDR3 loop: CASSRTGTEANYGYTF. CDR3 DNA: TGTGCCAGCAGCCGTACCGGGACCGAAGCTAACTATGGCTACACCTTC.

V usage is TRBV9 and J usage is TRBJ2-3; 10 positions match TRBD2. Looked up from germline, CDR1 is SGDLS and CDR2 is YYNGEE. The V segment lost 1 base and the J segment 5 bases; nucleotides outside the gene matches: 7. The CDR3 sequence is 16 residues long. The CDR3 region is CASSVRGTSAIDTQYF. The CDR3 bases are TGTGCCAGCAGCGTAAGAGGGACTAGCGCCATAGATACGCAGTATTTT.

CDR3 in amino acids: CASRAGFPSYEQYF. Written as DNA, the CDR3 is TGTGCCAGCAGGGCGGGGTTCCCCTCCTACGAGCAGTACTTC. The chain recombines TRBV7-8 with TRBJ2-7; D may be TRBD2 (6 bases). The germline CDR1 and CDR2 sequences are SGHVS and FQNEAQ. There are 14 residues in the CDR3. The ends were cut back, 6 bases at V and 0 bases at J, with 12 bases in the middle.

V usage is TRBV5-1 and J usage is TRBJ2-5, with D hard to call. The J call is uncertain, as TRBJ2-7 better fits the DNA end. Germline values: CDR1 SGHRS, CDR2 YFSETQ. This CDR3 is built from 12 residues. CDR3 in DNA: TGCGCCAGCAGCTCACAAACCTACGAGCAGTACTTC. This sequence encodes CASSSQTYEQYF.

V gene TRBV15 combines with J gene TRBJ1-2; TRBD1 matches 9 bases. CDR1 is LNHNV and CDR2 is YYDKDF in the germline V gene (reference sequence). This CDR3 contains 14 residues. After removal of 3 bases from V and 7 bases from J, the junction contained 6 bases not matched to a gene. CDR3 loop: CATSSPGQGFGYTF. The CDR3 DNA reads TGTGCCACCAGCAGTCCGGGACAGGGATTTGGCTACACCTTC.

The J gene is TRBJ2-5, the V gene TRBV7-9, with unresolved D. V lost 3 bases and J lost 2, with 4 bases in between. CDR1 SEHNR and CDR2 FQNEAQ come from the germline V gene (reference sequence). The CDR3 loop spans 12 amino acids. CDR3 loop: CASSFGQETQYF. The CDR3 DNA reads TGTGCCAGCAGCTTTGGACAAGAGACCCAGTACTTC.

The chain is built from TRBV7-3 and TRBJ1-1; D is uncertain. CDR1 and CDR2 (germline): SGHTA, FQGTGA. The CDR3 covers 15 residues. The V end lost 5 bases, the J end lost 1 base, and 14 bases lay between the germline ends. CDR3 in DNA: TGTGCCAGCAGCCCGGGCCCAGTCCCGAACACTGAAGCTTTCTTT. This encodes CASSPGPVPNTEAFF. Looking up the rest from reference TRBV7-3 and TRBJ1-1 gives the full variable domain: GAGVSQTPSNKVTEKGKYVELRCDPISGHTALYWYRQSLGQGPEFLIYFQGTGAADDSGLPNDRFFAVRPEGSVSTLKIQRTERGDSAVYLCASSPGPVPNTEAFFGQGTRLTVV.

The CDR3 bases are TGTGCCAGCAGCTTGGGGGGGGCGCAAAACATTCAGTACTTC. This sequence encodes CASSLGGAQNIQYF. The chain links TRBV5-4 to TRBJ2-4; the D gene could be TRBD1 or TRBD2 (6 bases each). The CDR3 sequence is 14 residues long. V was trimmed by 0 bases and J by 5 bases, leaving 9 bases between them. Germline assignment: CDR1 SGHNT and CDR2 YYREEE (reference sequence).

V gene TRBV19 combines with J gene TRBJ1-2, with 10 bases that match TRBD1. The CDR3 runs 15 residues. Trimming took 3 bases from V and 3 from J; bases not matched to a gene: 4. Per the germline V gene, CDR1 is LNHDA and CDR2 is SQIVND (reference sequence). The CDR3 reads CASSMGTGDDYGYTF. The CDR3 DNA sequence: TGTGCCAGTAGTATGGGGACAGGGGATGACTATGGCTACACCTTC.

This clone has just one count. The V gene is TRBV6-5, the J gene TRBJ2-5; 7 bases line up with TRBD1. CDR1 and CDR2 (germline): MNHEY, SVGAGI. The V and J ends lost 7 bases and 2 bases, in that order; junction bases with no gene match: 10. The CDR3 loop spans 15 amino acids. CDR3 amino acids: CASTRQGGTQETQYF. The CDR3 DNA reads TGTGCCAGCACCAGACAGGGTGGAACTCAAGAGACCCAGTACTTC.